This record covers a single T cell receptor beta chain. The target antigen is unknown. With V trimmed by 9 bases and J by 5 bases, 10 bases remained unmatched. The CDR3 runs 14 residues. Germline CDR1 reads LNHDA; CDR2 reads SQIVND (reference sequence). The record originates from a study of cytomegalovirus exposure and HLA in healthy donors. On the study more broadly: A preliminary data release comprised tens of millions of unique TCRs obtained from HLA-typed donors.

Study-level results: Three chains linked to CMV were shown in vitro to be specific for CMV antigens. Diagnosis of cytomegalovirus status made by the classifier reportedly showed high specificity and sensitivity.

PCR primers comprised 60 Vbeta and 13 Jbeta primers. TCRdb keeps only in-frame clones here, not all; method: immunoSEQ multiplex PCR. The sample lists 95,000 to 150,000 clones, about 74% seen once, with 2.5% to 3.5% in the top ten. The sample taken for sequencing was PBMCs. The source is a woman between 35 and 50 years old in good health and CMV-seropositive. The chain links TRBV19 to TRBJ2-5, with 9 bases lining up with TRBD1. The CDR3 DNA reads as TGTGCCAGCAAACAGGGGGCCTCGGTTGAGACCCAGTACTTC. It is translated as CASKQGASVETQYF.